This TCR beta chain was obtained from a study of shared clonotypes between healthy human individuals. Overall study findings and caveats: Large sequencing depth failed to make sorted-subset sequencing complete, rarefaction showed. With a few donors compared, 4% to 5% of naive CD4 clonotypes were shared.

The CDR3 sequence is 12 residues long. Trimming removed 8 bases from V and 6 bases from J, with 11 bases in between. Germline lookup yields CDR1 SEHNR and CDR2 FQNEAQ (reference sequence). Original data processing: With immunoSEQ giving junction-only sequences and no quality scores, filtering differed. The data were produced by immunoSEQ multiplex PCR, yet TCRdb's version contains in-frame clones alone and is incomplete. V, J and clone size are those of that table, while D and trimming were read from the DNA. This sample has hundreds of thousands of clones, with 90% to 95% found just once. Regarding this clone: Its cognate antigen is unknown.

Terminally differentiated effector memory CD45RA+ cells were excluded from the naive CD8 cells, which were CD45RO-negative and positively selected for CCR7. Sequenced material: naive CD8+ T cells sorted from blood. This TCR derives from a man aged 30 to 45 in good health. The chain couples TRBV7-9 to TRBJ1-5; unclear D gene. The CDR3 nucleotides are TGTGCCAGCTCAGTTGGGAGTCAGCCCCAGCATTTT. Translation gives CASSVGSQPQHF.